Below, 22 T cell receptor beta chains from the same sample are listed, as sequenced in a study of breast tumors, draining lymph nodes, adjacent tissues (dated by TCRdb to about 2016). Lymph node samples were obtained from the axillary draining lymph nodes of breast cancer patients. Libraries came from multiplex PCR. These reads were obtained on an Illumina HiSeq 2000. TCRdb handled the public reads itself, with Q25 trimming in fastp and clone calling in MiXCR, and kept productive beta chains. Entries that share a CDR3 protein sequence are merged under the most common genes and DNA. The sample table contains about 110,000 distinct CDR3 sequences; only one count was recorded for about 30% of them. The ten largest clones add up to approximately 5.3% of the sample. The sample consisted of axillary lymph node tissue. These receptors originate from a female donor with breast cancer. Some clones in this sample may be carry-over from other donors' samples.

Only a few counts were recorded for this clonotype. This chain joins TRBV12-3 or TRBV12-4 and TRBJ1-1; weak D call: TRBD1 (5 bases). Deletions cut 6 bases from V and 0 bases from J, with 8 bases between. CDR3 size: 13 residues. The CDR3: CASRDTLNTEAFF. CDR3 DNA: TGTGCCAGCAGGGACACCCTGAACACTGAAGCTTTCTTT.

This clonotype has at least ten counts. As DNA, the CDR3 is TGTGCCAGCAGCCAAGCCCTAACAGGAACTGGCTATGGCTACACCTTC. Residues: CASSQALTGTGYGYTF. This chain links TRBV4-2 with TRBJ1-2, with a tentative D call TRBD1 (5 bases). The CDR3 runs to 16 residues. The ends were cut back, 1 base at V and 4 bases at J, with 16 bases in the middle. Germline V gene lookup returns CDR1 LGHNA and CDR2 YNFKEQ.

Ten or more counts support this clonotype. The rearrangement joins TRBV14 to TRBJ2-3; TRBD1 might be the D (7 bases). CDR1 SGHDN and CDR2 FVKESK come from the germline V gene. Trimming stripped 0 bases from V and 5 bases from J, with 15 bases between. The CDR3 covers 16 residues. In DNA form, the CDR3 reads TGTGCCAGCAGCCAAGATCGACGACAGGGACTAGATACGCAGTATTTT. This encodes CASSQDRRQGLDTQYF.

This clonotype was detected many times. The gene calls are TRBV18 and TRBJ2-6, with TRBD1 matching 7 bases. With 1 base clipped from V and 1 base from J, the junction kept 1 base outside the gene matches. The CDR3 contains 16 residues. Germline CDR1 is KGHSH and CDR2 is LQKENI. The CDR3 loop is CASSPQGASGANVLTF. In DNA, the CDR3 is TGTGCCAGCTCACCACAGGGGGCGTCTGGGGCCAACGTCCTGACTTTC.

This clonotype was picked up many times. This may arise from a read error, as a much more abundant clone is one base away. Likely a read error: the CDR3 ends without its conserved phenylalanine or tryptophan. The chain has TRBV7-9 and TRBJ2-5, with 8 positions matching TRBD1. Trimming took 5 bases from V and 0 from J; bases not matched to a gene: 2. The CDR3 length is 14 residues. Per the germline V gene, CDR1 is SEHNR and CDR2 is FQNEAQ (reference sequence). Here the CDR3 DNA reads TGTGCCAGCAGCCGGACAGGGAACCAAGAGACCCAGTACCTC. Amino acids: CASSRTGNQETQYL.

This clonotype was seen at least ten times. This chain connects TRBV9 to TRBJ2-1; the match to TRBD1 covers 8 bases. CDR1 and CDR2 from the germline V gene are SGDLS and YYNGEE. The CDR3 has 15 amino acids. The trim removed 2 bases at V and 3 bases at J, leaving 4 bases unmatched. The DNA of the CDR3 is TGTGCCAGCAGCGTGAGGACAGGGAGCTACAATGAGCAGTTCTTC. Its protein product is CASSVRTGSYNEQFF.

Worth noting for this clonotype: Lacking the conserved final phenylalanine or tryptophan, this CDR3 likely reflects a read error. CDR3 sequence (DNA): TGTGCCAGCAGCTCCTGGACAGGGAGTTCACCCCTCCACCTT. Residues: CASSSWTGSSPLHL. The chain carries TRBV11-2 and TRBJ1-6; TRBD1 matches at 8 bases. Losses at the gene ends were 4 bases for V and 9 bases for J; bases not matched to a gene: 5. Germline CDR1 SGHAT, CDR2 FQNNGV. The CDR3 consists of 14 residues.

This rearrangement joins TRBV20-1 to TRBJ2-5, with 7 bases matching TRBD2. V shed 6 bases and J 1 base; nucleotides not matched to a gene: 5. The CDR3 is 13 amino acids. The germline CDR1 and CDR2 sequences are DFQATT and SNEGSKA (reference sequence). CDR3 sequence reads: CSANGGSQETQYF. The DNA of the CDR3 is TGCAGTGCGAACGGGGGGTCCCAAGAGACCCAGTACTTC.

This clonotype appeared many times. The chain has TRBV6-6 and TRBJ1-5; D ambiguous. V was cut by 5 bases and J by 7 bases, with 18 bases left in between. The CDR3 consists of 15 residues. Germline V gives CDR1 MNHNY, CDR2 SVGAGI (reference sequence). The CDR3 sequence is CASSHPRPRSQPQHF. The CDR3 nucleotides read TGTGCCAGCAGTCACCCTAGACCCAGAAGCCAGCCCCAGCATTTT.

This clonotype was detected ten times or more. The rearrangement joins TRBV2 to TRBJ1-5; 9 bases match TRBD1. CDR3 size: 19 residues. Germline V CDR1 and CDR2: SNHLY, FYNNEI. Trimming removed 7 bases from V and 4 bases from J; junction bases left unmatched: 20. The CDR3 sequence: CASKLGLGQGSGGNQPQHF. The DNA for the CDR3 is TGTGCCAGCAAACTAGGGCTGGGACAGGGCAGCGGTGGAAATCAGCCCCAGCATTTT.

In regard to this clonotype: This may arise from a read error, as a much more abundant clone is one base away. V gene TRBV9 combines with J gene TRBJ2-4, with D perhaps TRBD1 or TRBD2 (7 bases each). CDR3 length equals 16 residues. The germline V gene has CDR1 SGDLS and CDR2 YYNGEE. CDR3 protein: CASSVDAGGVKNTQYF. As DNA, the CDR3 is TGTGCCAGCAGCGTAGATGCAGGGGGGGTCAAAAACACTCAGTACTTC. The whole variable domain, filled in from reference TRBV9 and TRBJ2-4, reads DSGVTQTPKHLITATGQRVTLRCSPRSGDLSVYWYQQSLDQGLQFLIQYYNGEERAKGNILERFSAQQFPDLHSELNLSSLELGDSALYFCASSVDAGGVKNTQYFGAGTRLSVL.

This clonotype was recorded at least ten times. This chain connects TRBV2 to TRBJ2-1; D not certain. V lost 2 bases to trimming and J lost 3 bases, with 8 bases between them. Germline CDR1 and CDR2: SNHLY and FYNNEI. The CDR3 is made up of 14 amino acids. Here the CDR3 reads CASSEIANYNEQFF. DNA of the CDR3: TGTGCCAGCAGTGAAATAGCCAACTACAATGAGCAGTTCTTC.

This clonotype was picked up one time. This rearrangement joins TRBV7-9 to TRBJ2-1; TRBD1 is a possible D gene (5 bases). This CDR3 is 17 amino acids long. Germline assignment: CDR1 SEHNR and CDR2 FQNEAQ (reference sequence). Trimming took 5 bases from V and 2 from J, leaving 19 bases between them. In DNA, the CDR3 is TGTGCCAGCAGCCCCGAAGGGGCAGGGTTGACCTACAATGAGCAGTTCTTC. The encoded protein is CASSPEGAGLTYNEQFF.

This clonotype showed up just a few times. A read error may account for a junction end that differs from germline. The V call is TRBV11-2, the J call TRBJ2-1; no clear D. The germline CDR1 and CDR2 sequences are SGHAT and FQNNGV. This CDR3 comprises 11 residues. This CDR3 is CASSLYNEPFF. The CDR3 DNA reads TGTGCCAGCAGCTTGTACAATGAGCCGTTCTTC.

Ten or more counts support this clonotype. The chain recombines TRBV20-1 with TRBJ2-5; 8 bases align to TRBD1. Germline loops: CDR1 DFQATT, CDR2 SNEGSKA (reference sequence). CDR3 length: 16 amino acids. Trimming took 1 base from V and 4 from J; bases not matched to a gene: 11. The CDR3 region is CSARGVNRGERETQYF. The CDR3 DNA reads as TGCAGTGCTAGAGGGGTAAACAGGGGGGAAAGAGAGACCCAGTACTTC.

The sample holds one count of this clonotype. The chain joins TRBV24-1 to TRBJ2-5, with 8 bases identical to TRBD2. Germline loops: CDR1 KGHDR, CDR2 SFDVKD. The junction had 24 bases not matched to a gene; V was cut back by 5 bases and J by 2 bases. The CDR3 runs to 21 residues. The CDR3 loop reads CATSAERGGDPGGRSQETQYF. CDR3 in DNA: TGTGCCACCAGTGCCGAACGGGGGGGGGACCCGGGGGGGAGGTCGCAAGAGACCCAGTACTTC.

The genes are TRBV27 and TRBJ1-1; TRBD1 matches 8 bases. V lost 0 bases, J lost 11 bases, and 8 bases stayed unmatched. Germline V lookup: CDR1 MNHEY, CDR2 SMNVEV (reference sequence). CDR3 length: 14 amino acids. CDR3 sequence: CASSLSRTGRLAFF. CDR3 DNA sequence: TGTGCCAGCAGTTTATCCCGGACAGGGAGGTTGGCTTTCTTT.

This clonotype appeared a few times. The rearrangement joins TRBV10-3 to TRBJ2-7; unclear D gene. This CDR3 is built from 13 residues. V lost 5 bases and J 0 bases, leaving 8 bases between the germline ends. Per the germline V gene, CDR1 is ENHRY and CDR2 is SYGVKD. CDR3 protein: CAISQERSYEQYF. Here the CDR3 DNA reads TGTGCCATCAGTCAGGAGCGCTCCTACGAGCAGTACTTC.

V is TRBV24-1 and J is TRBJ2-7; D possibly corresponds to TRBD1 (5 bases). CDR3 length: 14 residues. Trimming shortened V by 3 bases and J by 1 base, and 9 bases separated the two germline ends. Germline V lookup: CDR1 KGHDR, CDR2 SFDVKD. This CDR3 is CATSDGQGSYEQYF. Here the CDR3 DNA reads TGTGCCACCAGTGATGGGCAGGGATCCTACGAGCAGTACTTC.

Details on this clonotype: It may be a read error: a sequence one base away is much more abundant. V usage is TRBV28 and J usage is TRBJ2-2, with 7 bases fitting TRBD2. Trimming cost V 5 bases and J 2 bases; bases outside gene matches: 8. CDR1 and CDR2 from the germline V gene are MDHEN and SYDVKM. CDR3 length: 16 amino acids. The CDR3 sequence is CASSREARINTGELFF. CDR3 DNA sequence: TGTGCCAGCAGTCGGGAGGCCAGAATAAACACCGGGGAGCTGTTTTTT. Based on the CDR3 plus reference TRBV28 and TRBJ2-2, the full variable domain is DVKVTQSSRYLVKRTGEKVFLECVQDMDHENMFWYRQDPGLGLRLIYFSYDVKMKEKGDIPEGYSVSREKKERFSLILESASTNQTSMYLCASSREARINTGELFFGEGSRLTVL.

In its sample, this clonotype was seen many times. The chain links TRBV7-2 to TRBJ2-2; no reliable D call. Looked up from germline, CDR1 is SGHTA and CDR2 is FQGNSA. The CDR3 is 15 amino acids. Deletions cut 5 bases from V and 4 bases from J, with 14 bases between. The CDR3 sequence: CASSRGLGSTGELFF. The CDR3 DNA reads TGTGCCAGCAGCCGAGGCCTAGGTAGCACCGGGGAGCTGTTTTTT.

In this sample, this clonotype turned up many times. The chain carries TRBV7-3 and TRBJ2-3; no clear D. This CDR3 is built from 16 residues. The V and J ends lost 5 bases and 1 base respectively, with 16 bases between them. Germline V gives CDR1 SGHTA, CDR2 FQGTGA. The CDR3 coding sequence is TGTGCCAGCAGCCCCTCGACGCACCGGGGCACAGATACGCAGTATTTT. Residues: CASSPSTHRGTDTQYF.